This T cell receptor beta chain was sequenced in a study of T cells after posttransplantation cyclophosphamide. The CDR3 extends over 11 amino acids. V was trimmed by 7 bases and J by 7 bases, leaving 13 bases between them. CDR1 is SQVTM, CDR2 ANQGSEA, per germline. The related graft donor's blood sample was taken on the day of bone marrow donation. Method: immunoSEQ multiplex PCR; TCRdb's copy keeps in-frame clones and lacks some. Reported are around 28,000 clones, none seen only once; the ten largest carry around 3%. Concerning this clone itself: Antigen unknown.

The study, taken as a whole, reports: After PTCy, TRB diversity resembled that of CNI/methotrexate controls. Blood and skin or GI T cell repertoires showed limited TRB overlap. Later post-transplant blood repertoires were often dominated by donor CD8+ memory clones.

The sample taken for sequencing was PBMCs. The receptor was derived from an older woman in good health, CMV-negative, and a related stem cell transplant donor. The chain uses TRBV29-1 and TRBJ1-1, with no clear D. The CDR3 bases are TGCAGCGGGGCACCCACAGATGAAGCTTTCTTT. Protein: CSGAPTDEAFF. Together with reference TRBV29-1 and TRBJ1-1, the CDR3 gives the full variable domain: SAVISQKPSRDICQRGTSLTIQCQVDSQVTMMFWYRQQPGQSLTLIATANQGSEATYESGFVIDKFPISRPNLTFSTLTVSNMSPEDSSIYLCSGAPTDEAFFGQGTRLTVV.